These T cell receptor beta chains were read from a single sample in a study of blood T cell repertoires in COVID-19. The method was immunoSEQ multiplex PCR; TCRdb's version includes in-frame clones alone and lacks a portion of them. The repertoire consists of about 62,000 clones, with 76% occurring once and the leading ten covering 5% to 7%. Sequenced input: peripheral blood. Receptor source: a woman aged 45-65 years with active or convalescent COVID-19. Both conserved end residues are trimmed from each CDR3. Clone size appears in some rows only: once, few, many, or a class for an expanded clone.

clone size | V gene | CDR3 protein
NA | TRBV5-1 | ASLPNRGPGTEAF
NA | TRBV5-6 | ASSFSSPNYGYT
NA | TRBV21-1 | ASSKTAYNEQF
once | TRBV7-3 | ASSLKSGAGDGYT
NA | TRBV1 | TSSPVDRVGYT
NA | TRBV7-8 | ASSPDRANTEAF
once | TRBV6-5 | ASSYFGGYGYT
NA | TRBV3-1/TRBV3-2 | ASSPRGVRNEKLF
NA | TRBV7-2 | ASSLAPGGDYGYT
few | TRBV3-1/TRBV3-2 | ASSQVQAQETQY
once | TRBV7-3 | ASSPGASTDTQY
NA | TRBV10-3 | AISEGDSGDTEAF
once | TRBV9 | ASSVAPGGRGGETGELF
NA | TRBV5-1 | ASSVGSRPSGQETQY
NA | TRBV30 | AWRGRLGTSDETQY
NA | TRBV7-2 | ASSPQGIDTEAF
NA | TRBV27 | ASSLLGASGNTIY
once | TRBV18 | ASSPQGNNYGYT
NA | TRBV5-6 | ASSLVSDSYNEQF
NA | TRBV19 | ASSTQGVYGYT
NA | TRBV15 | ATSRGGLQGEQY
once | TRBV2 | ASSGTGSGEQF
medium-sized | TRBV13 | ASSLGRELSTDTQY
NA | TRBV5-1 | ASSLSPPAGGNTGELF
NA | TRBV18 | ASSPAGNYGYT
NA | TRBV29-1 | SVEWGQGFGSYEQY
NA | TRBV28 | ASSPQDGVGQPQH
NA | TRBV21-1 | ASSKAPRLVWQF
NA | TRBV7-3 | ASSPDIGYGYT